These T cell receptor beta chains were read from a single sample in a study of cytomegalovirus exposure and HLA in healthy donors. Assay used: immunoSEQ multiplex PCR; TCRdb lists only in-frame clones, some missing. Of about 230,000 clones listed, approximately 84% are singletons. The specimen was PBMCs. These receptors were collected from a girl aged 2 to 9 in good health and CMV-seronegative. Both conserved end residues are part of each CDR3. D genes are given only for firm matches. Not every row has a clone size; where given, it reads once, few, many or a size class.

clone size: -; CDR3 length: 16; J gene: TRBJ2-5; V gene: TRBV7-9; D gene: TRBD1; CDR3 protein: CASSISGTGGFETQYF; CDR3 DNA: TGTGCCAGCAGCATAAGCGGGACAGGGGGCTTTGAGACCCAGTACTTC
clone size: -; CDR3 length: 11; J gene: TRBJ2-1; V gene: TRBV7-2; D gene: -; CDR3 protein: CASSWADEQFF; CDR3 DNA: TGTGCCAGCAGCTGGGCCGATGAGCAGTTCTTC
clone size: once; CDR3 length: 15; J gene: TRBJ2-3; V gene: TRBV7-2; D gene: -; CDR3 protein: CASSLDGGARDTQYF; CDR3 DNA: TGTGCCAGCAGCTTAGATGGGGGGGCCAGGGATACGCAGTATTTT
clone size: -; CDR3 length: 13; J gene: TRBJ2-6; V gene: TRBV2; D gene: -; CDR3 protein: CASTGDGANVLTF; CDR3 DNA: TGTGCCAGCACAGGGGATGGGGCCAACGTCCTGACTTTC
clone size: -; CDR3 length: 18; J gene: TRBJ1-5; V gene: TRBV19; D gene: TRBD1; CDR3 protein: CASSIGPGQGLSNQPQHF; CDR3 DNA: TGTGCCAGTAGTATTGGCCCGGGACAGGGGCTTAGCAATCAGCCCCAGCATTTT
clone size: -; CDR3 length: 14; J gene: TRBJ2-7; V gene: TRBV11-1; D gene: -; CDR3 protein: CASSQRDIPYEQYF; CDR3 DNA: TGTGCCAGCAGCCAACGGGACATACCCTACGAGCAGTACTTC
clone size: -; CDR3 length: 13; J gene: TRBJ2-7; V gene: TRBV2; D gene: -; CDR3 protein: CASRNRGFYEQYF; CDR3 DNA: TGTGCCAGCAGGAACCGCGGGTTCTACGAGCAGTACTTC
clone size: -; CDR3 length: 14; J gene: TRBJ1-5; V gene: TRBV19; D gene: -; CDR3 protein: CASSITGNYQPQHF; CDR3 DNA: TGTGCCAGTAGTATAACGGGGAACTATCAGCCCCAGCATTTT
clone size: -; CDR3 length: 15; J gene: TRBJ1-6; V gene: TRBV7-6; D gene: -; CDR3 protein: CASSLGFSLYSPLHF; CDR3 DNA: TGTGCCAGCAGCTTAGGCTTCAGTCTCTATTCACCCCTCCACTTT
clone size: -; CDR3 length: 15; J gene: TRBJ2-5; V gene: TRBV5-4; D gene: TRBD2; CDR3 protein: CASKGLAGPGETQYF; CDR3 DNA: TGTGCCAGCAAGGGACTAGCGGGACCAGGGGAGACCCAGTACTTC
clone size: -; CDR3 length: 14; J gene: TRBJ1-2; V gene: TRBV6-1; D gene: -; CDR3 protein: CASSEPGLGYGYTF; CDR3 DNA: TGTGCCAGCAGTGAACCAGGCTTAGGATATGGCTACACCTTC
clone size: few; CDR3 length: 13; J gene: TRBJ1-2; V gene: TRBV5-6; D gene: -; CDR3 protein: CASSLQYNYGYTF; CDR3 DNA: TGTGCCAGCAGCTTGCAGTATAACTATGGCTACACCTTC
clone size: -; CDR3 length: 15; J gene: TRBJ1-5; V gene: TRBV6-6; D gene: TRBD1; CDR3 protein: CASSSSQGERQPQHF; CDR3 DNA: TGTGCCAGCAGTTCCTCACAGGGGGAAAGGCAGCCCCAGCATTTT
clone size: -; CDR3 length: 11; J gene: TRBJ2-5; V gene: TRBV20-1; D gene: TRBD2; CDR3 protein: CSASGRGTQYF; CDR3 DNA: TGCAGTGCTAGCGGGAGGGGGACCCAGTACTTC
clone size: -; CDR3 length: 14; J gene: TRBJ2-1; V gene: TRBV10-2; D gene: -; CDR3 protein: CASSAVAVDNEQFF; CDR3 DNA: TGCGCCAGCAGTGCGGTAGCGGTAGACAATGAGCAGTTCTTC
clone size: -; CDR3 length: 15; J gene: TRBJ2-2; V gene: TRBV7-9; D gene: -; CDR3 protein: CASLSNGVGTGELFF; CDR3 DNA: TGTGCCAGCCTAAGTAACGGGGTTGGCACCGGGGAGCTGTTTTTT
clone size: -; CDR3 length: 15; J gene: TRBJ2-7; V gene: TRBV29-1; D gene: -; CDR3 protein: CSAAAPAGDTYEQYF; CDR3 DNA: TGCAGCGCCGCAGCCCCCGCGGGGGACACCTACGAGCAGTACTTC
clone size: -; CDR3 length: 15; J gene: TRBJ2-2; V gene: TRBV27; D gene: -; CDR3 protein: CASSPRGGNTGELFF; CDR3 DNA: TGTGCCAGCAGTCCGAGGGGGGGAAACACCGGGGAGCTGTTTTTT
clone size: -; CDR3 length: 15; J gene: TRBJ2-1; V gene: TRBV4-1; D gene: -; CDR3 protein: CASSQTARERNEQFF; CDR3 DNA: TGCGCCAGCAGCCAGACGGCCAGGGAAAGGAATGAGCAGTTCTTC
clone size: -; CDR3 length: 14; J gene: TRBJ2-5; V gene: TRBV30; D gene: TRBD1; CDR3 protein: CAWRGQPTAGTQYF; CDR3 DNA: TGTGCCTGGAGGGGACAGCCCACCGCGGGGACCCAGTACTTC
clone size: once; CDR3 length: 15; J gene: TRBJ2-5; V gene: TRBV19; D gene: TRBD2; CDR3 protein: CASSMASGGQETQYF; CDR3 DNA: TGTGCCAGTAGTATGGCTAGCGGGGGCCAAGAGACCCAGTACTTC
clone size: -; CDR3 length: 15; J gene: TRBJ2-7; V gene: TRBV19; D gene: TRBD1; CDR3 protein: CASSIVGTGVHEQYF; CDR3 DNA: TGTGCCAGTAGTATTGTTGGGACAGGGGTCCACGAGCAGTACTTC
clone size: few; CDR3 length: 15; J gene: TRBJ1-2; V gene: TRBV30; D gene: -; CDR3 protein: CAWSAPDRYYYGYTF; CDR3 DNA: TGTGCCTGGAGTGCGCCGGACAGATACTACTATGGCTACACCTTC
clone size: -; CDR3 length: 13; J gene: TRBJ1-5; V gene: TRBV7-3; D gene: -; CDR3 protein: CASSFGSNQPQHF; CDR3 DNA: TGTGCCAGCAGCTTCGGGAGCAATCAGCCCCAGCATTTT
clone size: few; CDR3 length: 16; J gene: TRBJ2-4; V gene: TRBV5-1; D gene: -; CDR3 protein: CASRSTERGGKNIQYF; CDR3 DNA: TGCGCCAGCAGAAGCACTGAAAGGGGTGGCAAAAACATTCAGTACTTC
clone size: -; CDR3 length: 17; J gene: TRBJ2-1; V gene: TRBV11-2; D gene: TRBD1; CDR3 protein: CASSPNPGQGVYNEQFF; CDR3 DNA: TGTGCCAGCAGCCCAAATCCGGGACAGGGGGTCTACAATGAGCAGTTCTTC
clone size: -; CDR3 length: 15; J gene: TRBJ1-1; V gene: TRBV6-1; D gene: -; CDR3 protein: CASSESRDLNTEAFF; CDR3 DNA: TGTGCCAGCAGTGAAAGCAGGGACTTGAACACTGAAGCTTTCTTT
clone size: -; CDR3 length: 13; J gene: TRBJ2-7; V gene: TRBV7-9; D gene: -; CDR3 protein: CASSTAGLYEQYF; CDR3 DNA: TGTGCCAGCAGCACCGCAGGGCTCTACGAGCAGTACTTC
clone size: -; CDR3 length: 16; J gene: TRBJ2-7; V gene: TRBV7-9; D gene: TRBD1; CDR3 protein: CASSLASGTGAYEQYF; CDR3 DNA: TGTGCCAGCAGCTTAGCGTCAGGGACAGGGGCCTACGAGCAGTACTTC
clone size: once; CDR3 length: 16; J gene: TRBJ1-5; V gene: TRBV30; D gene: TRBD1; CDR3 protein: CAWSVPIGTGGQPQHF; CDR3 DNA: TGTGCCTGGAGTGTACCCATAGGGACAGGGGGACAGCCCCAGCATTTT
clone size: -; CDR3 length: 16; J gene: TRBJ1-3; V gene: TRBV4-1; D gene: TRBD1; CDR3 protein: CASSQASGGSGNTIYF; CDR3 DNA: TGCGCCAGCAGCCAAGCATCAGGGGGATCTGGAAACACCATATATTTT
clone size: -; CDR3 length: 14; J gene: TRBJ2-7; V gene: TRBV6-1; D gene: -; CDR3 protein: CASREGHTLNEQYF; CDR3 DNA: TGTGCCAGCAGAGAAGGACACACGCTGAACGAGCAGTACTTC
clone size: -; CDR3 length: 16; J gene: TRBJ2-5; V gene: TRBV5-6; D gene: TRBD2; CDR3 protein: CASRGLAGRLEETQYF; CDR3 DNA: TGTGCCAGCAGAGGACTAGCGGGAAGGTTGGAAGAGACCCAGTACTTC
clone size: once; CDR3 length: 13; J gene: TRBJ1-5; V gene: TRBV19; D gene: -; CDR3 protein: CASTSAGGQPQHF; CDR3 DNA: TGTGCCAGTACGTCGGCAGGAGGCCAGCCCCAGCATTTT
clone size: -; CDR3 length: 14; J gene: TRBJ2-7; V gene: TRBV11-2; D gene: -; CDR3 protein: CASSLVPGSYEQYF; CDR3 DNA: TGTGCCAGCAGCTTGGTTCCAGGGTCTTACGAGCAGTACTTC
clone size: -; CDR3 length: 15; J gene: TRBJ2-1; V gene: TRBV25-1; D gene: -; CDR3 protein: CASTRGRAKGDEQFF; CDR3 DNA: TGTGCCAGCACCCGAGGGAGGGCCAAGGGGGATGAGCAGTTCTTC
clone size: -; CDR3 length: 14; J gene: TRBJ2-7; V gene: TRBV4-1; D gene: TRBD2; CDR3 protein: CASSHGTTTYEQYF; CDR3 DNA: TGCGCCAGCAGCCACGGGACTACGACCTACGAGCAGTACTTC
clone size: -; CDR3 length: 13; J gene: TRBJ1-1; V gene: TRBV18; D gene: -; CDR3 protein: CASSPDMNTEAFF; CDR3 DNA: TGTGCCAGCTCACCCGACATGAACACTGAAGCTTTCTTT
clone size: -; CDR3 length: 13; J gene: TRBJ1-5; V gene: TRBV19; D gene: TRBD1; CDR3 protein: CGSGTASNQPQHF; CDR3 DNA: TGTGGCTCCGGGACAGCTAGCAATCAGCCCCAGCATTTT
clone size: -; CDR3 length: 18; J gene: TRBJ2-3; V gene: TRBV7-9; D gene: TRBD1; CDR3 protein: CASSLARGQGENTDTQYF; CDR3 DNA: TGTGCCAGCAGCTTAGCGAGGGGACAGGGGGAGAACACAGATACGCAGTATTTT
clone size: -; CDR3 length: 14; J gene: TRBJ1-1; V gene: TRBV5-4; D gene: TRBD1; CDR3 protein: CASSGQARDTEAFF; CDR3 DNA: TGTGCCAGCAGCGGACAGGCGCGTGACACTGAAGCTTTCTTT
clone size: -; CDR3 length: 16; J gene: TRBJ1-2; V gene: TRBV19; D gene: -; CDR3 protein: CASSGVWGAGDYGYTF; CDR3 DNA: TGTGCCAGTAGTGGTGTGTGGGGGGCGGGAGACTATGGCTACACCTTC
clone size: -; CDR3 length: 15; J gene: TRBJ1-1; V gene: TRBV19; D gene: -; CDR3 protein: CAATAGTLGETEAFF; CDR3 DNA: TGTGCCGCTACGGCAGGGACACTGGGGGAAACTGAAGCTTTCTTT
clone size: once; CDR3 length: 16; J gene: TRBJ2-1; V gene: TRBV7-8; D gene: TRBD1; CDR3 protein: CASSTPTGGSYNEQFF; CDR3 DNA: TGTGCCAGCAGCACCCCGACAGGGGGCTCCTACAATGAGCAGTTCTTC
clone size: few; CDR3 length: 16; J gene: TRBJ2-7; V gene: TRBV7-5; D gene: -; CDR3 protein: CVRSLNSTRLNYEQYF; CDR3 DNA: TGTGTCAGAAGCCTTAATTCGACGAGGTTGAACTACGAGCAGTACTTC